This T cell receptor beta chain was observed in a study of technical replicates of blood from several donors. Sequencing used immunoSEQ multiplex PCR; TCRdb keeps in-frame clones, though not all of them. The sample gives 70,000 to 90,000 clones, approximately 90% of which show up once; more than 0.2% is in the top ten. The CDR3 sequence is 16 residues long. V lost 3 bases and J 3 bases, leaving 17 bases between the germline ends. CDR1 is LNHDA, CDR2 SQIVND, per germline (reference sequence). The J gene is TRBJ1-2, the V gene TRBV19, with TRBD1 as a possible D gene (5 bases). This clonotype was sampled from a human donor in good health. Sequenced material: T cells isolated from PBMCs. The CDR3 bases are TGTGCCAGTAGTATGGGATACAGGAGACTCCACTATGGCTACACCTTC. This gives the protein CASSMGYRRLHYGYTF.